These T cell receptor beta chains were read from a single sample in a study of blood T cell repertoires in COVID-19. Method: immunoSEQ multiplex PCR; TCRdb's copy keeps in-frame clones and lacks some. In the table there are approximately 170,000 clones, 70% to 90% of which are singletons. Sequenced: peripheral blood. These receptors were collected from a human donor in a cohort sampled during active COVID-19. Each CDR3 is given with its conserved first and last residue. The D gene is left open where the match is weak. Size is omitted from some rows. Given values are once, few, many or a class for expanded clones.

size,J,D,V,DNA,CDR3
.,TRBJ1-2,.,TRBV29-1,TGCAGCGTTGGGCCAGGGGACGCCCTAGGGGGATATGGCTACACCTTC,CSVGPGDALGGYGYTF
.,TRBJ2-3,TRBD2,TRBV9,TGTGCCAGCAGCTACAGCGGGGGGGAGGGAAATACGCAGTATTTT,CASSYSGGEGNTQYF
.,TRBJ2-7,TRBD1,TRBV27,TGTGCCAGCAGTTTACGACGGACAGGGGGCTACGAGCAGTACTTC,CASSLRRTGGYEQYF
.,TRBJ1-4,.,TRBV4-3,TGCGCCAGCAGCCCTTACACCACCCATGAAAAACTGTTTTTT,CASSPYTTHEKLFF
.,TRBJ1-1,.,TRBV24-1,TGTGCCACCATCACGGGGAGCGACACTGAAGCTTTCTTT,CATITGSDTEAFF
few,TRBJ1-6,.,TRBV11-2,TGTGCCAGCAGCTTAGCTCCCGGGGGTAATTCACCCCTCCACTTT,CASSLAPGGNSPLHF
.,TRBJ2-7,.,TRBV9,TGTGCCAGCAGCGCGGTAGGTGGCGGGGCAACCTCCTACGAGCAGTACTTC,CASSAVGGGATSYEQYF
.,TRBJ1-2,TRBD1,TRBV28,TGTGCCAGCAGTTTGTATGGACAGGACTATGGCTACACCTTC,CASSLYGQDYGYTF
.,TRBJ2-3,TRBD2,TRBV27,TGTGCCAGCAGTTTATCGAGGGCGGGAGGGGCAGATACGCAGTATTTT,CASSLSRAGGADTQYF
.,TRBJ1-5,TRBD1,TRBV10-2,TGCGCCAGCAGGGCGGACAGGGGGCAGTCAGCCCAGCATTTT,CASRADRGQSAQHF
.,TRBJ2-7,.,TRBV6-5,TGTGCCAGCAGTAACCGGGACACCTCCTACGAGCAGTACTTC,CASSNRDTSYEQYF
.,TRBJ2-7,TRBD1,TRBV2,TGTGCCAGTTTGGACAGGGGGGAAAACTACGAGCAGTACTTC,CASLDRGENYEQYF
.,TRBJ1-2,.,TRBV27,TGTGCCAGCAGTTCCCGGGACATTGGAGGCTACACCTTC,CASSSRDIGGYTF
.,TRBJ2-2,.,TRBV7-3,TGTGCCAGCAGCCCCACCCCGGGATCGTTCACCGGGGAGCTGTTTTTT,CASSPTPGSFTGELFF
.,TRBJ1-1,.,TRBV6-5,TGTGCCAGCAGCCTCGACACTGAAGCTTTCTTT,CASSLDTEAFF
.,TRBJ1-2,.,TRBV9,TGTGCCAGCAGCTCACAGGGTAGGGGTGGCTACACCTTC,CASSSQGRGGYTF
.,TRBJ2-3,TRBD1,TRBV6-1,TGTGCCAGCAGTGAAGGGACAGGGCTAAGCACAGATACGCAGTATTTT,CASSEGTGLSTDTQYF
many,TRBJ1-1,.,TRBV5-1,TGCGCCAGCAGCTTGGTACAGGGCCTGAACACTGAAGCTTTCTTT,CASSLVQGLNTEAFF
few,TRBJ1-3,TRBD1,TRBV7-9,TGTGCCAGCACCTGGGACAGGGCCGGAAACACCATATATTTT,CASTWDRAGNTIYF
.,TRBJ2-7,TRBD1,TRBV28,TGTGCCAGCAGCTTCCCAGGGACAGCCTACGAGCAGTACTTC,CASSFPGTAYEQYF
once,TRBJ2-3,.,TRBV5-6,TGTGCCAGCAGTTACGGGGGCGGGAGTTCGGATACGCAGTATTTT,CASSYGGGSSDTQYF
.,TRBJ1-1,.,TRBV7-9,TGTGCCAGCAGCCGTTACAGGGACGGGACTGAAGCTTTCTTT,CASSRYRDGTEAFF
.,TRBJ2-4,TRBD1,TRBV5-6,TGTGCCAGCAGCACCGGCCCCCCGGGACAGAAAAACATTCAGTACTTC,CASSTGPPGQKNIQYF
.,TRBJ2-2,.,TRBV5-4,TGTGCCAGCAGCTTGGTTTCTAGCTCGAACACCGGGGAGCTGTTTTTT,CASSLVSSSNTGELFF
.,TRBJ1-1,.,TRBV19,TGTGCCAGTAGCCAGGGGCGTTTGGGGATGAACACTGAAGCTTTCTTT,CASSQGRLGMNTEAFF
.,TRBJ2-5,TRBD2,TRBV7-2,TGTGCCAGCAGCTCCGGACTAGCGGGGGGGAAAGAGACCCAGTACTTC,CASSSGLAGGKETQYF
once,TRBJ2-1,.,TRBV29-1,TGCAGCGTTGAACGCAGATACAATGAGCAGTTCTTC,CSVERRYNEQFF
.,TRBJ2-1,.,TRBV18,TGTGCCAGCTCACCACCGTTCGGGTTTTCCGTCCATGAGCAGTTCTTC,CASSPPFGFSVHEQFF
.,TRBJ2-1,.,TRBV11-2,TGTGCCAGCAGCTTCAAGAGGTCGACAGGCAGGGAGAATGAGCAGTTCTTC,CASSFKRSTGRENEQFF
few,TRBJ2-3,.,TRBV3-1/TRBV3-2,TGTGCCAGCAAACCACAGGGCGCAGATACGCAGTATTTT,CASKPQGADTQYF
.,TRBJ1-2,.,TRBV29-1,TGCAGCGTTGGGGGCCAGGGTCATGGCTACACCTTC,CSVGGQGHGYTF
.,TRBJ2-1,TRBD1,TRBV7-9,TGTGCCAGCAGCTTAGTTAGACAGGGTTTCAATGAGCAGTTCTTC,CASSLVRQGFNEQFF
few,TRBJ1-2,TRBD1,TRBV19,TGTGCCAGTACTCGCGGACAGGGCAATGGCTACACCTTC,CASTRGQGNGYTF
.,TRBJ1-2,TRBD1,TRBV7-8,TGTGCCAGCAGCTTAGTTCTCGGGACAGCCTATGGCTACACCTTC,CASSLVLGTAYGYTF
.,TRBJ2-7,TRBD2,TRBV4-3,TGCGCCAGCAGCCAATTAGCGGGGGGGCCCGGCGAGCAGTACTTC,CASSQLAGGPGEQYF
.,TRBJ1-1,.,TRBV28,TGTGCCAGCAGTCCGACAGATTATACTGAAGCTTTCTTT,CASSPTDYTEAFF
.,TRBJ2-2,.,TRBV6-5,TGTGCCAGCTCTCTATGGTCGCTCACCGGGGAGCTGTTTTTT,CASSLWSLTGELFF
.,TRBJ2-4,TRBD2,TRBV5-1,TGCGCCAGCAGCTTTAGGGGGAATAGCGGGGGCCCTCTTGCCAAAAACATTCAGTACTTC,CASSFRGNSGGPLAKNIQYF
.,TRBJ1-5,.,TRBV3-1/TRBV3-2,TGTGCCAGCAGCGACCGGGGAGGGGTCGTGGCCCAGCATTTT,CASSDRGGVVAQHF
once,TRBJ2-7,TRBD2,TRBV6-5,TGTGCCACCCAAGGGCTAGCGGGACCCTACGAGCAGTACTTC,CATQGLAGPYEQYF
.,TRBJ2-1,.,TRBV7-9,TGTGCCAGCAGCTTAACTACGGGGGATTACAATGAGCAGTTCTTC,CASSLTTGDYNEQFF
.,TRBJ2-5,TRBD2,TRBV5-6,TGTGCCAGCAGCTCGGGGACTAGCGGGATCGAGACCCAGTACTTC,CASSSGTSGIETQYF
once,TRBJ1-1,.,TRBV29-1,TGCAGCGCTGTTATTACTGAAGCTTTCTTT,CSAVITEAFF
.,TRBJ2-3,TRBD1,TRBV5-1,TGCGCCAGCAGCTTGTTGGGACAGGGGGCAAATACGCAGTATTTT,CASSLLGQGANTQYF
few,TRBJ1-2,.,TRBV27,TGTGCCAGCAGTTTATCGATGGACACCGGACACTACTATGGCTACACCTTC,CASSLSMDTGHYYGYTF
.,TRBJ1-1,.,TRBV20-1,TGCAGTGCTAGTGGACGGGTAAACACTGAAGCTTTCTTT,CSASGRVNTEAFF
few,TRBJ1-6,.,TRBV7-4,TGTGCCAGCAGCTCCCGATATACAGGGTTCTATAATTCACCCCTCCACTTT,CASSSRYTGFYNSPLHF
once,TRBJ2-7,TRBD1,TRBV18,TGTGCCAGCTCACCTTCCACAAACCGGGACAGCGCCTACGAGCAGTACTTC,CASSPSTNRDSAYEQYF
.,TRBJ2-2,.,TRBV7-3,TGTGCCAGCAGCTTCTCGAACACCGGGGAGCTGTTTTTT,CASSFSNTGELFF
.,TRBJ1-2,.,TRBV5-1,TGCGCCAGCAAATCCCCTGGGGCTACACAGAACTATGGCTACACCTTC,CASKSPGATQNYGYTF
.,TRBJ2-1,.,TRBV20-1,TGCAGTGCTAGTCGAGCGAACTCCTACAATGAGCAGTTCTTC,CSASRANSYNEQFF
once,TRBJ2-3,.,TRBV10-3,TGTGCCATCAGTTACCTTGGGGGGAAAGATACGCAGTATTTT,CAISYLGGKDTQYF
.,TRBJ2-2,TRBD2,TRBV5-4,TGTGCCAGCAGCTTACGGGTACGGGGGGGATCGAACACCGGGGAGCTGTTTTTT,CASSLRVRGGSNTGELFF
once,TRBJ2-3,.,TRBV5-1,TGCGCCAGCAGCTTGGCCGCGGGCGGAGATACGCAGTATTTT,CASSLAAGGDTQYF
.,TRBJ2-7,.,TRBV28,TGTGCCAGCAGTTTATATCTCGTCTACGAGCAGTACTTC,CASSLYLVYEQYF